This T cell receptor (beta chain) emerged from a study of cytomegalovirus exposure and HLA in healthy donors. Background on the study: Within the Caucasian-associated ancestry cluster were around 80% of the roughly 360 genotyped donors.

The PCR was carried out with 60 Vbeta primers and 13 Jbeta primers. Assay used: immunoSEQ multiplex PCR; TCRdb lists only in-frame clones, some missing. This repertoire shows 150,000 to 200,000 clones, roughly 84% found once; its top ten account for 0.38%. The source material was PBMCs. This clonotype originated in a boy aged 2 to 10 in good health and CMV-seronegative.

CDR3 coding DNA: TGTGCCAGCAGTGAAGGCGTGTGGGGCGGAGAGACCCAGTACTTC. It codes for CASSEGVWGGETQYF. V gene TRBV2 combines with J gene TRBJ2-5; D may be TRBD1 (5 bases). The germline gives CDR1 SNHLY, CDR2 FYNNEI. Trimming took off 1 base at V and 4 bases at J, with 13 bases between the two ends. CDR3 length: 15 residues.